This record covers a single TCR beta chain. The antigen is undetermined. The primer mix had 60 Vbeta and 13 Jbeta primers. The assay was immunoSEQ multiplex PCR, and TCRdb's table has in-frame clones only and misses some. The profile covers 140,000 to 150,000 clones, with around three quarters appearing a single time and less than 3.5% taken by the ten largest. This record comes from a study of cytomegalovirus exposure and HLA in healthy donors. Findings of the study overall: The dataset shows that most TCR sequences were rare, while some public TCRs occurred in many donors. Most subjects' HLA-A and HLA-B alleles were reportedly predicted from TCR beta sequences. Later genetic work tied a missense DCLRE1C variant to beta-chain V and J trimming. The classifier was said to identify cytomegalovirus status with high specificity and sensitivity.

Trimming cost V 6 bases and J 5 bases, with 15 bases left between them. Germline values: CDR1 MGHDK, CDR2 SYGVNS. The CDR3 length is 14 residues. V gene TRBV25-1 combines with J gene TRBJ2-3; D possibly corresponds to TRBD1 (5 bases). The sequence derives from a man aged 35 to 55 in good health and CMV-seropositive. The sequencing input was PBMCs. The CDR3 DNA follows: TGTGCCAGCAGCGACAGCCCCTACGTAGATACGCAGTATTTT. Translating it yields CASSDSPYVDTQYF.